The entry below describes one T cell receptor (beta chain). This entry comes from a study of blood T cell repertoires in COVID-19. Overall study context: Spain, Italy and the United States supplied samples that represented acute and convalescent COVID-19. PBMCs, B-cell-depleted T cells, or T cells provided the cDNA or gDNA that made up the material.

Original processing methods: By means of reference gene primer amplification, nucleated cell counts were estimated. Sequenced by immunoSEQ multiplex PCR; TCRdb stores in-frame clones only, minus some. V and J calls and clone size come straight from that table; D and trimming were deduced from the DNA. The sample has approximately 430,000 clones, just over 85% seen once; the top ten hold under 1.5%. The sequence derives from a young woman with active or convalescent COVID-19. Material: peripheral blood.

The CDR3 loop is CANFDRGVHKNNMETQYF. For the CDR3, the DNA is TGTGCCAACTTCGATAGAGGAGTACACAAAAACAATATGGAGACCCAGTACTTC. V and J are TRBV6-9 and TRBJ2-5; D is unresolved. Germline-derived CDR1 and CDR2 are MNHGY and SVAAGI. V was shortened by 10 bases and J by 5 bases, with 32 bases between the two germline ends. The CDR3 length is 18 residues.